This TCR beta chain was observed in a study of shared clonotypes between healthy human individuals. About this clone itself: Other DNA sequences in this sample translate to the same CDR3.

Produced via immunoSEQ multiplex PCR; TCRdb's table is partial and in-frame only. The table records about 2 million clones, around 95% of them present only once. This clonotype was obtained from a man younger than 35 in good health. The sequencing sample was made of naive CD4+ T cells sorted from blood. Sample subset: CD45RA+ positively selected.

This CDR3 is CASSLDPASGELFF. CDR3 DNA sequence: TGCGCCAGCAGCTTGGACCCCGCATCCGGGGAGCTGTTTTTT. The chain links TRBV5-1 to TRBJ2-2, with unresolved D. V was cut by 0 bases and J by 6 bases, with 9 bases left in between. The CDR3 consists of 14 residues. Germline values: CDR1 SGHRS, CDR2 YFSETQ. Combining the CDR3 with reference TRBV5-1 and TRBJ2-2 gives the whole variable domain KAGVTQTPRYLIKTRGQQVTLSCSPISGHRSVSWYQQTPGQGLQFLFEYFSETQRNKGNFPGRFSGRQFSNSRSEMNVSTLELGDSALYLCASSLDPASGELFFGEGSRLTVL.